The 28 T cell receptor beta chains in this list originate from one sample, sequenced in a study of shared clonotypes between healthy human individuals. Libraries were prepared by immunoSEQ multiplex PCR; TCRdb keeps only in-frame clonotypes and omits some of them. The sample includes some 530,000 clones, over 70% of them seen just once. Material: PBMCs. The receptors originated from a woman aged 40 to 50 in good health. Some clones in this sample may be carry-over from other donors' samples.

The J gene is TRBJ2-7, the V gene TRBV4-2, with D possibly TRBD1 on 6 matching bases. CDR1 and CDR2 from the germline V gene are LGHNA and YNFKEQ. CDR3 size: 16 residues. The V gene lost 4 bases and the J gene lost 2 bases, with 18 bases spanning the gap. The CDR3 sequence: CASSRETGPLAYEQYF. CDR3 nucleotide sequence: TGTGCCAGCAGCCGAGAGACAGGCCCTTTAGCCTACGAGCAGTACTTC.

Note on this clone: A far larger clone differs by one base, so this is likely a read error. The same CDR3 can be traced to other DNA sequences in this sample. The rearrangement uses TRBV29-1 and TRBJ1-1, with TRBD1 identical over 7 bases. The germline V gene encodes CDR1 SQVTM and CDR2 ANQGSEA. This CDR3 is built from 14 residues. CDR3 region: CSVESQGVNTEALF. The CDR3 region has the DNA TGCAGCGTTGAGAGTCAGGGGGTGAACACTGAAGCTCTCTTT.

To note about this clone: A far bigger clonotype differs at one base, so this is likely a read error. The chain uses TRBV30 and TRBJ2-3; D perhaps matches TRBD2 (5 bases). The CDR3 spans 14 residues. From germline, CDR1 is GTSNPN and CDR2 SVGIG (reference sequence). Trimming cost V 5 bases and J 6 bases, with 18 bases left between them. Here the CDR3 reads CAWGSVTVSDTQYF. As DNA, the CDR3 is TGTGCCTGGGGTAGCGTGACCGTTTCCGATACGCAGTATTTT.

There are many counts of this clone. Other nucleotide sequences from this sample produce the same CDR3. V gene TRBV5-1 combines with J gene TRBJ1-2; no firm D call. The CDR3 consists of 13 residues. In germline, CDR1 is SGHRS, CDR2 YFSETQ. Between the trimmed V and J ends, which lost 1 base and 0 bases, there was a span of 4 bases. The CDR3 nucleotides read TGCGCCAGCAGCTTGACCGCTAACTATGGCTACACCTTC. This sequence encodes CASSLTANYGYTF.

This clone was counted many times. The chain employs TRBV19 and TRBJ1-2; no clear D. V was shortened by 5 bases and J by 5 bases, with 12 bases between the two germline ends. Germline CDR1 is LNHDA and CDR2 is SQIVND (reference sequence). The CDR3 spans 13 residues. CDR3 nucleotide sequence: TGTGCCAGTAGTCCGTCCGGTATTTATGGCTACACCTTC. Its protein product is CASSPSGIYGYTF.

CDR3 coding DNA: TGCAGCGCGGGACAGGGTGGGAGCTCCTACAATGAGCAGTTCTTC. It translates to CSAGQGGSSYNEQFF. The V gene is TRBV29-1, the J gene TRBJ2-1; 9 bases agree with TRBD1. The V and J ends lost 7 bases and 0 bases, in that order; junction bases with no gene match: 7. CDR3 length: 15 residues. The germline V gene has CDR1 SQVTM and CDR2 ANQGSEA.

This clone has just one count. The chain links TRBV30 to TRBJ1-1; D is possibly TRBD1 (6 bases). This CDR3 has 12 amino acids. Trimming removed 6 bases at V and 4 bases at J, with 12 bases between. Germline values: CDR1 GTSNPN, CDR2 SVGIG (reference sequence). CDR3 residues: CACSRGGTEAFF. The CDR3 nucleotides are TGTGCCTGCTCTAGGGGGGGCACTGAAGCTTTCTTT. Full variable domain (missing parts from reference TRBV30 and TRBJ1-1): SQTIHQWPATLVQPVGSPLSLECTVEGTSNPNLYWYRQAAGRGLQLLFYSVGIGQISSEVPQNLSASRPQDRQFILSSKKLLLSDSGFYLCACSRGGTEAFFGQGTRLTVV.

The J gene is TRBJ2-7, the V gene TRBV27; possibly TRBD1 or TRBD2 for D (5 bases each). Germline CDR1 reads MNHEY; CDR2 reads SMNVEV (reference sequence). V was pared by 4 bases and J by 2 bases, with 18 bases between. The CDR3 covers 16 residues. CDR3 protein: CASSSETGTETYEQYF. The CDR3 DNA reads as TGTGCCAGCAGTTCTGAAACCGGGACGGAGACCTACGAGCAGTACTTC.

CDR3 nucleotide sequence: TGTGCCAGCAGCGCCGGACTAGCGGGGGGCACAGATACGCAGTATTTT. Its protein is CASSAGLAGGTDTQYF. The rearrangement links TRBV7-3 to TRBJ2-3; TRBD2 aligns across 13 bases. CDR3 length: 16 residues. Trimming removed 5 bases from V and 1 base from J; junction bases left unmatched: 3. The germline V gene has CDR1 SGHTA and CDR2 FQGTGA.

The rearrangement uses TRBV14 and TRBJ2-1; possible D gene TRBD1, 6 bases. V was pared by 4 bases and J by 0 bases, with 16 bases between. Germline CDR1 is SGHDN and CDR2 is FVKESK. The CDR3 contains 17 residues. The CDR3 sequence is CASSPGQFLSSYNEQFF. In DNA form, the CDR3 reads TGTGCCAGCAGCCCAGGACAGTTTTTGAGCTCCTACAATGAGCAGTTCTTC.

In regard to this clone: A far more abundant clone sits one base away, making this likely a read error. The CDR3 is CASNFWGGSPDTQYF. CDR3 in DNA: TGTGCCAGCAACTTTTGGGGGGGTTCTCCAGATACGCAGTATTTT. The chain joins TRBV11-2 to TRBJ2-3, with TRBD2 identical over 7 bases. From germline, CDR1 is SGHAT and CDR2 FQNNGV. CDR3 length: 15 residues. V dropped 7 bases and J dropped 4; count of bases not matched to a gene: 11.

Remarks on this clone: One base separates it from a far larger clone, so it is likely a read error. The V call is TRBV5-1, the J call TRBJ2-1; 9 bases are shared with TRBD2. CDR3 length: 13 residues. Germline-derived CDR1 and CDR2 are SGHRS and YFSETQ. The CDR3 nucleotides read TGCGCCAGCAGCTTAGGGACTAGCAATAAGCAGTTCTTC. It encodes CASSLGTSNKQFF.

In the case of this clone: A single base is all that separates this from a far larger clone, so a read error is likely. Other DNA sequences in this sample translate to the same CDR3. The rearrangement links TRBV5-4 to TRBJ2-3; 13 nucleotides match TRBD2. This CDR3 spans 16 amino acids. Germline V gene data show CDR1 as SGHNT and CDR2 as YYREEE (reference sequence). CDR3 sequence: CASSIGLAGVQDTQYF. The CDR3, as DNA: TGTGCCAGCAGCATCGGACTAGCGGGAGTACAAGATACGCAGTACTTT.

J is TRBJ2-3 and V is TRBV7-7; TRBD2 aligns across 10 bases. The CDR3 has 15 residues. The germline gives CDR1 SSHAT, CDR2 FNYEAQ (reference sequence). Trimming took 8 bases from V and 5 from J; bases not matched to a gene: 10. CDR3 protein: CASSPLAGEGDTQYF. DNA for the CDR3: TGTGCCAGCTCGCCGCTAGCGGGAGAGGGAGATACGCAGTATTTT.

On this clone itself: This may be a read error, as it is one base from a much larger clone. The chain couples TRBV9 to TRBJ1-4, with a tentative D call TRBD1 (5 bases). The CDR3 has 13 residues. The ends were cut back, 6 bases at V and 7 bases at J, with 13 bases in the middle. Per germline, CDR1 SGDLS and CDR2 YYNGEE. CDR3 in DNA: TGTGCCAGCAACCGGGACGGCTGTGAAAAACTGTTTTTT. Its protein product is CASNRDGCEKLFF.

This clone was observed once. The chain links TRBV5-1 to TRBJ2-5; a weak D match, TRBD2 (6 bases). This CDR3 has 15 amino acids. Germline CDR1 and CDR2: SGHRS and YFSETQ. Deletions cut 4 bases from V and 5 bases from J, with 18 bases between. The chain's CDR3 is CASSPQASVEETQYF. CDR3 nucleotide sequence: TGCGCCAGCAGCCCCCAGGCTAGCGTAGAGGAGACCCAGTACTTC.

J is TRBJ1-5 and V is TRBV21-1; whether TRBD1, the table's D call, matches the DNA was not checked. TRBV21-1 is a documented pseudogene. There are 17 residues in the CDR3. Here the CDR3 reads CASSKGGRTGGDQPQHF. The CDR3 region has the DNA TGTGCCAGCAGCAAGGGAGGTAGGACAGGGGGTGATCAGCCCCAGCATTTT.

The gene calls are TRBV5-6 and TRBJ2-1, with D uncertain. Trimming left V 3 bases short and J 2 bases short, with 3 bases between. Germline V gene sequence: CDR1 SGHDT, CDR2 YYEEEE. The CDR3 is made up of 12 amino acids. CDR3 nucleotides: TGTGCCAGCAGCTCCCCCTACAATGAGCAGTTCTTC. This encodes CASSSPYNEQFF.

For the CDR3, the DNA is TGTGCCAGCAGCCAAAGGGACGGACACTACGAGCAGTACTTC. Encoded protein: CASSQRDGHYEQYF. The V and J genes are TRBV14 and TRBJ2-7; D may match TRBD1 or TRBD2 (5 bases each). Germline CDR1 is SGHDN and CDR2 is FVKESK. This CDR3 is built from 14 residues. V lost 2 bases, J lost 3 bases, and 11 bases lay in between.

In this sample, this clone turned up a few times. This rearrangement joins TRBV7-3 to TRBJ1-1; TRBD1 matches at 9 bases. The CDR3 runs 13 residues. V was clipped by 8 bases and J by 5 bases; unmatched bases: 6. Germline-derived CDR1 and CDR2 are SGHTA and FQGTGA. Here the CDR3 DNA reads TGTGCCAGCCAGGGACAGGGAACTACTGAAGCTTTCTTT. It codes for CASQGQGTTEAFF. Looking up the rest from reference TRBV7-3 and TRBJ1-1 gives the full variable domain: GAGVSQTPSNKVTEKGKYVELRCDPISGHTALYWYRQSLGQGPEFLIYFQGTGAADDSGLPNDRFFAVRPEGSVSTLKIQRTERGDSAVYLCASQGQGTTEAFFGQGTRLTVV.

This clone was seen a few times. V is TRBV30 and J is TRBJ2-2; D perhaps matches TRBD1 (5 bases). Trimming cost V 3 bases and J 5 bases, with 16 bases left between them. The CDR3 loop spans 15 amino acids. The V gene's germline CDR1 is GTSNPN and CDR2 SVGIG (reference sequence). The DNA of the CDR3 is TGTGCCTGGAGGCTCAGGGTTGGGGCGACCGGGGAGCTGTTTTTT. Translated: CAWRLRVGATGELFF.

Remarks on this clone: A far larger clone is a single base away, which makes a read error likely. CDR3 in DNA: TGCGCCAGCAGTGACCGCAGACAGCCCCAGCATTTT. Translation: CASSDRRQPQHF. This chain connects TRBV10-2 to TRBJ1-5, with D unclear. CDR3 size: 12 residues. Germline loops: CDR1 WSHSY, CDR2 SAAADI. Trimming shortened V by 3 bases and J by 7 bases, and 7 bases separated the two germline ends.

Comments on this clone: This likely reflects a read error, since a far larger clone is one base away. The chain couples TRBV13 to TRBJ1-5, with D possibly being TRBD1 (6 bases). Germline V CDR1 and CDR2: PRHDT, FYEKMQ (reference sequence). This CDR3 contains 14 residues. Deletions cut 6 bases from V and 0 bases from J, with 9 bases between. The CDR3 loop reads CASSEQGSNQPQHF. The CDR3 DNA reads TGTGCCAGCAGTGAACAGGGTAGCAATCAGCCCCAGCATTTT.

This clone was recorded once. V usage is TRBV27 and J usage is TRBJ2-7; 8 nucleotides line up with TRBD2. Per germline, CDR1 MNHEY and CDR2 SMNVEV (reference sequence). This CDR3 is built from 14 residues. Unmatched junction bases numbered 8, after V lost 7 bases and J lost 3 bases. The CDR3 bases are TGTGCCAGCAAACGGGGTAGCGGGAACTACGAGCAGTACTTC. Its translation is CASKRGSGNYEQYF.

CDR3 sequence: CSVGLAGGPGETQYF. CDR3 DNA sequence: TGCAGCGTCGGACTAGCGGGAGGGCCGGGAGAGACCCAGTACTTC. The chain recombines TRBV29-1 with TRBJ2-5; TRBD2 matches at 15 bases. Germline trimming cut 6 bases from V and 4 bases from J; bases unmatched to any gene: 6. Germline CDR1 SQVTM, CDR2 ANQGSEA. This CDR3 is built from 15 residues.

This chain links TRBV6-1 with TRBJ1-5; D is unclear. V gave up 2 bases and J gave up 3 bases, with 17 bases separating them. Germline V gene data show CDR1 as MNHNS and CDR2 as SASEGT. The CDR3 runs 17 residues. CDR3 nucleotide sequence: TGTGCCAGCAGTGAAACAAGGACTCTTGGGGTCAATCAGCCCCAGCATTTT. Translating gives CASSETRTLGVNQPQHF.

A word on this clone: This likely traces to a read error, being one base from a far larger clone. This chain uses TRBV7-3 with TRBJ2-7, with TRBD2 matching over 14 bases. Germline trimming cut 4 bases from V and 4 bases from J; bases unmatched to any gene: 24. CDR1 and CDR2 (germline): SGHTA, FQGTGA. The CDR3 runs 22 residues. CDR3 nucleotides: TGTGCCAGCAGCTCAGTCCGTAAGACCCTTTCGACTAGCGGGAGGGCCGGGTACGAGCAGTACTTC. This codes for CASSSVRKTLSTSGRAGYEQYF.

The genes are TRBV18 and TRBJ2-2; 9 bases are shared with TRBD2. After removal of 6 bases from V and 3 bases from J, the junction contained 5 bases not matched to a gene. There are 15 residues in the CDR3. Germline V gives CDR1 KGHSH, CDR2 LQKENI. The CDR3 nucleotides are TGTGCCAGCTCTCTGACTAGCGGAGACACCGGGGAGCTGTTTTTT. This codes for CASSLTSGDTGELFF.